This T cell receptor beta chain comes out of a study of cytomegalovirus exposure and HLA in healthy donors. Study summary: Early released data had about 85 million unique TCRs, all coming from HLA-typed donors.

Germline V CDR1 and CDR2: SGHVS, FNYEAQ. This CDR3 is built from 14 residues. Trimming cost V 2 bases and J 6 bases, with 13 bases left between them. The study's findings and limits: It was likely that a cluster of highly shared sequence variants was a sequencing artifact.

Concerning this clone: Its specificity is unknown.

The PCR contained 60 Vbeta and 13 Jbeta primers. The assay was immunoSEQ multiplex PCR, and TCRdb's table has in-frame clones only and misses some. This table has some 130,000 clones, roughly two thirds appearing once. This TCR was recovered from a man aged 25-40 years in good health and CMV-seropositive. The chain links TRBV7-6 to TRBJ1-1, with D possibly being TRBD1 (6 bases). The sample taken for sequencing was PBMCs. Written as DNA, the CDR3 is TGTGCCAGCAGCTTATTAAGGGGGGGCGCTGAAGCTTTCTTT. This gives the protein CASSLLRGGAEAFF.